These 12 T cell receptor beta chains originate from one sample sequenced in a study of shared clonotypes between healthy human individuals. The method was immunoSEQ multiplex PCR; TCRdb's version includes in-frame clones alone and lacks a portion of them. The sample includes about 1.1 million clones, 77% of them seen just once. Sequencing was carried out using memory CD4+ T cells from PBMCs. Subset given: CD45RA-negative fraction. These receptors all come from a man aged 18-30 years in good health. Some clones in this sample may be carry-over from other donors' samples.

The chain's CDR3 is CASSRVQGMDGYTF. DNA for the CDR3: TGTGCCAGCAGCCGTGTACAGGGGATGGATGGCTACACCTTC. The V call is TRBV11-2, the J call TRBJ1-2; 7 bases map to TRBD1. This CDR3 has 14 amino acids. The junction had 9 bases not matched to a gene; V was cut back by 5 bases and J by 6 bases. Germline CDR1 reads SGHAT; CDR2 reads FQNNGV.

V and J are TRBV28 and TRBJ1-1; unclear D gene. Germline CDR1 is MDHEN and CDR2 is SYDVKM. Trimming pared 2 bases from V and 1 base from J, leaving 14 bases between. The CDR3 extends over 16 amino acids. This CDR3 reads CASSLEDRISNTEAFF. The CDR3 nucleotides are TGTGCCAGCAGTTTAGAGGATAGGATCTCGAACACTGAAGCTTTCTTT.

This rearrangement joins TRBV10-3 to TRBJ2-2; D is ambiguous. This CDR3 has 12 residues. With 0 bases removed from V and 7 bases from J, the gap between germline ends came to 3 bases. The germline V gene encodes CDR1 ENHRY and CDR2 SYGVKD. The CDR3 reads CAISESNGELFF. The CDR3 nucleotides read TGTGCCATCAGTGAGTCTAACGGGGAGCTGTTTTTT.

This clone has at least ten counts. The chain employs TRBV2 and TRBJ1-5; D unresolved. The CDR3 consists of 15 residues. Germline CDR1 is SNHLY and CDR2 is FYNNEI. The germline V and J ends were trimmed by 5 bases and 3 bases, with 14 bases remaining between them. DNA of the CDR3: TGTGCCAGCAGTCCTACTGACCCGATCAATCAGCCCCAGCATTTT. This codes for CASSPTDPINQPQHF.

The chain links TRBV2 to TRBJ2-1; 10 bases line up with TRBD1. J was trimmed by 7 bases and V by 2 bases; bases with no gene match: 5. Germline V gene lookup returns CDR1 SNHLY and CDR2 FYNNEI. There are 15 residues in the CDR3. The CDR3 DNA is TGTGCCAGCAGTGAAACGCGACAGGGGGCGAATGAGCAGTTCTTC. Its protein is CASSETRQGANEQFF.

The V and J genes are TRBV28 and TRBJ2-7; perhaps TRBD2 as D (6 bases). Trimming cost V 6 bases and J 9 bases, with 21 bases left between them. This CDR3 spans 14 amino acids. The germline gives CDR1 MDHEN, CDR2 SYDVKM. The CDR3 DNA sequence: TGTGCCAGCAGCCCAGCGGGTTCGGCGAAAGGGCAGTACTTC. Its protein is CASSPAGSAKGQYF. The entire variable domain, with the rest obtained from reference TRBV28 and TRBJ2-7, is as follows: DVKVTQSSRYLVKRTGEKVFLECVQDMDHENMFWYRQDPGLGLRLIYFSYDVKMKEKGDIPEGYSVSREKKERFSLILESASTNQTSMYLCASSPAGSAKGQYFGPGTRLTVT.

The chain couples TRBV2 to TRBJ1-2; D not resolved. V was cut by 7 bases and J by 6 bases, with 15 bases left in between. The CDR3 covers 13 residues. Germline-derived CDR1 and CDR2 are SNHLY and FYNNEI. In DNA, the CDR3 is TGTGCCAGCACCGAAGCGGGAAGGGATGGCTACACCTTC. Protein product: CASTEAGRDGYTF.

This chain links TRBV29-1 with TRBJ1-5, with TRBD1 as a possible D gene (6 bases). Trimming took 4 bases from V and 6 from J, leaving 13 bases between them. CDR3 size: 13 residues. Germline CDR1 and CDR2: SQVTM and ANQGSEA. DNA of the CDR3: TGCAGCGTTGGGGGCGGCAGGGGTCAGCCCCAGCATTTT. Its protein is CSVGGGRGQPQHF.

The chain links TRBV5-6 to TRBJ1-5; D gene unclear. Per germline, CDR1 SGHDT and CDR2 YYEEEE. CDR3 length: 14 amino acids. Deletions cut 0 bases from V and 5 bases from J, with 9 bases between. The CDR3 is CASSLGAFDQPQHF. In DNA, the CDR3 is TGTGCCAGCAGCTTGGGCGCCTTCGATCAGCCCCAGCATTTT.

The rearrangement links TRBV30 to TRBJ1-1; a weak D match, TRBD1 (5 bases). Germline values: CDR1 GTSNPN, CDR2 SVGIG (reference sequence). V lost 0 bases and J 5 bases, leaving 16 bases between the germline ends. The CDR3 has 15 amino acids. CDR3 DNA sequence: TGTGCCTGGAGTGTATTGCAGGGACTTAGGACTGAAGCTTTCTTT. Translating it yields CAWSVLQGLRTEAFF. Variable domain in full (rest from reference TRBV30 and TRBJ1-1): SQTIHQWPATLVQPVGSPLSLECTVEGTSNPNLYWYRQAAGRGLQLLFYSVGIGQISSEVPQNLSASRPQDRQFILSSKKLLLSDSGFYLCAWSVLQGLRTEAFFGQGTRLTVV.

CDR3 coding DNA: TGTGCCAGCAGCGCCAGGGGGGGTGGCAATCAGCCCCAGCATTTT. This encodes CASSARGGGNQPQHF. The rearrangement links TRBV7-8 to TRBJ1-5; TRBD1 matches 7 bases. This CDR3 is built from 15 residues. Germline values: CDR1 SGHVS, CDR2 FQNEAQ. With 5 bases clipped from V and 2 bases from J, the junction kept 6 bases outside the gene matches.

This clone was detected only a few times. This chain connects TRBV7-9 to TRBJ2-3; D not certain. Germline loops: CDR1 SEHNR, CDR2 FQNEAQ (reference sequence). Trimming removed 0 bases from V and 10 bases from J, with 8 bases in between. The CDR3 has 12 residues. The CDR3 DNA sequence: TGTGCCAGCAGCTTAGCGTCTAGTGCGCAGTATTTT. Its translation is CASSLASSAQYF.